A selection of T cell receptor beta chains follows, all from one sample in a study of neoadjuvant anti-PD-1 for oral cavity cancer. Sequenced by immunoSEQ multiplex PCR; TCRdb stores in-frame clones only, minus some. The sample includes 30,000 to 35,000 clones, about 86% seen only once; the top ten take 3.5%. Sequencing used PBMCs, obtained before nivolumab (anti-PD-1) treatment. Every receptor here comes from a person aged 40-85 years with oral cavity squamous cell carcinoma. Both conserved end residues are part of each CDR3. D genes are given only for firm matches. A clone size is listed for some rows: how often the clone was seen (once, few, many), or a class if it is expanded.

clone size	D gene	V gene	J gene	CDR3 length	CDR3 protein	CDR3 DNA
-	-	TRBV18	TRBJ2-7	11	CASSQGYEQYF	TGTGCCAGCTCACAGGGTTACGAGCAGTACTTC
-	TRBD1	TRBV9	TRBJ2-7	16	CASSVVGDRGLYEQYF	TGTGCCAGCAGCGTAGTTGGGGACAGGGGGCTCTACGAGCAGTACTTC
-	-	TRBV14	TRBJ1-1	14	CASSQRRWNTEAFF	TGTGCCAGCAGCCAACGACGGTGGAACACTGAAGCTTTCTTT
-	-	TRBV7-8	TRBJ1-5	14	CASSSGGSNQPQHF	TGTGCCAGCAGCTCAGGTGGGTCCAATCAGCCCCAGCATTTT
-	-	TRBV18	TRBJ1-1	13	CASSPEQHTEAFF	TGTGCCAGCTCACCAGAACAGCACACTGAAGCTTTCTTT
-	TRBD1	TRBV15	TRBJ2-4	20	CATSRSRTGGLNLAKNIQYF	TGTGCCACCAGCAGATCAAGGACAGGGGGACTAAACCTAGCCAAAAACATTCAGTACTTC
few	-	TRBV5-7	TRBJ1-2	14	CASSSRPPNYGYTF	TGTGCCAGCAGCTCCCGGCCTCCAAACTATGGCTACACCTTC
few	TRBD1	TRBV6-5	TRBJ2-1	15	CASSFRTGPNNEQFF	TGTGCCAGCAGCTTCCGGACAGGCCCAAACAATGAGCAGTTCTTC
-	-	TRBV10-2	TRBJ1-4	14	CASGRGLVEEKLFF	TGCGCCAGCGGTCGTGGGTTAGTGGAGGAAAAACTGTTTTTT
-	-	TRBV7-9	TRBJ1-1	14	CASSSRGEYTEAFF	TGTGCCAGCAGCTCACGTGGGGAGTACACTGAAGCTTTCTTT